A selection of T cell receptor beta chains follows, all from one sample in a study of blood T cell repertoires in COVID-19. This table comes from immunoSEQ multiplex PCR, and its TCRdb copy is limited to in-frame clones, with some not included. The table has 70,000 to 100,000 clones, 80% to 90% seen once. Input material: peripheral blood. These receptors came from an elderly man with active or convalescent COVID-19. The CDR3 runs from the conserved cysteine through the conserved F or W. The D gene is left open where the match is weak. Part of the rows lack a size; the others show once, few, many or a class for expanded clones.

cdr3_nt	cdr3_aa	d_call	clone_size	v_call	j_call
TGTGCCAGCAGCCCTCTTCTTTCCGGAAACACCATATATTTT	CASSPLLSGNTIYF	NA	NA	TRBV3-1/TRBV3-2	TRBJ1-3
TGTGCCACCAGTGATTTCTCCAGGTTAGCGGTCGAGCAGTACTTC	CATSDFSRLAVEQYF	NA	few	TRBV24-1	TRBJ2-7
TGTGCCAGCAGCTGGGGGCTAGCGGGGGGAGCAGATACGCAGTATTTT	CASSWGLAGGADTQYF	TRBD2	NA	TRBV5-6	TRBJ2-3
TGCGCCAGCAGCGACAGCTCTGGGGGGTACACTGAAGCTTTCTTT	CASSDSSGGYTEAFF	NA	NA	TRBV5-1	TRBJ1-1
TGCGCCAGCAGCTTGGACAGGACCACAGATACGCAGTATTTT	CASSLDRTTDTQYF	NA	NA	TRBV5-1	TRBJ2-3
TGCGCCAGCAGCTTACTCGGGGGAAACCAAGAGACCCAGTACTTC	CASSLLGGNQETQYF	NA	NA	TRBV5-1	TRBJ2-5
TGTGCCAGTAGTACTTCGCCGGGACAGGGGGTCCTTGAGCAGTTCTTC	CASSTSPGQGVLEQFF	TRBD1	NA	TRBV19	TRBJ2-1
TGTGCCTGGAGCAGGGTCTCTGGAAACACCATATATTTT	CAWSRVSGNTIYF	NA	NA	TRBV30	TRBJ1-3
TGTGCCAGCAGCTTGACTATCCTCGAGACCCAGTACTTC	CASSLTILETQYF	NA	once	TRBV7-2	TRBJ2-5
TGTGCCAGCAGTTCCGAAAAACAGGGATTATACACTGAAGCTTTCTTT	CASSSEKQGLYTEAFF	NA	NA	TRBV6-2/TRBV6-3	TRBJ1-1
TGTGCCAGCAGAAACAGAGGGGGCTACGAGTACGAGCAGTACTTC	CASRNRGGYEYEQYF	TRBD1	once	TRBV3-1/TRBV3-2	TRBJ2-7
TGTGCCAGCAGTACGCGGACTAGCGGGAGAATGCGGGTGACAGATACGCAGTATTTT	CASSTRTSGRMRVTDTQYF	TRBD2	NA	TRBV27	TRBJ2-3
TGTGCCAGCAGGGATGACAGGGGAGGGGAGACCCAGTACTTC	CASRDDRGGETQYF	NA	NA	TRBV6-5	TRBJ2-5
TGTGCCAGCTCACTACGAGGGACAGGGCATCAGCCCCAGCATTTT	CASSLRGTGHQPQHF	TRBD1	NA	TRBV18	TRBJ1-5
TGTGCCAGCAGTGGCGAGTTCGGCAATCAGCCCCAGCATTTT	CASSGEFGNQPQHF	NA	few	TRBV6-4	TRBJ1-5
TGTGCCAGCAGTTTATCGGTGAGGTATAGCACAGATACGCAGTATTTT	CASSLSVRYSTDTQYF	NA	once	TRBV27	TRBJ2-3
TGTGCCAGCGGACTTCTAGCGGGAGGGCCGTCCGAGCAGTACTTC	CASGLLAGGPSEQYF	TRBD2	NA	TRBV6-5	TRBJ2-7
TGTGCCAGCAGCTCATGCGCCGGGACAGGCTACTACGAGCAGTACTTC	CASSSCAGTGYYEQYF	NA	NA	TRBV21-1	TRBJ2-7
TGTGCCAGCGGACAAACGTTGACAGGGGGCCATCAGCCCCAGCATTTT	CASGQTLTGGHQPQHF	TRBD1	NA	TRBV4-2	TRBJ1-5
TGTGCCAGCAGTCAGCGCCGGCTTTTGGCAGGGTTAACCTACGAGCAGTACTTC	CASSQRRLLAGLTYEQYF	NA	NA	TRBV6-6	TRBJ2-7
TGTGCCAGCAGCTTATTTGGTGCGAACTATGGCTACACCTTC	CASSLFGANYGYTF	NA	NA	TRBV7-8	TRBJ1-2
TGTGCCAGCAGTTACTCTCGGTATGGGAACACTGAAGCTTTCTTT	CASSYSRYGNTEAFF	NA	NA	TRBV6-5	TRBJ1-1
TGCGCCAGCAGCCAAGTATGGGGGGATGCCCCCTACGAGCAGTACTTC	CASSQVWGDAPYEQYF	NA	NA	TRBV4-3	TRBJ2-7
TGTGCCTGGAGTACTGGGCCTGGTCAGCCCCAGCATTTT	CAWSTGPGQPQHF	NA	NA	TRBV30	TRBJ1-5
TGTGCCAGCAGCTATTTCGTGGGAGTGGCCTACGAGCAGTACTTC	CASSYFVGVAYEQYF	NA	NA	TRBV7-8	TRBJ2-7
TGTGCCAGCTCACCGGGAGGTAACACTGAAGCTTTCTTT	CASSPGGNTEAFF	NA	NA	TRBV18	TRBJ1-1
TGCGCCAGCAGCCAGGCGGGGACTAGCGGGCCCACAGATACGCAGTATTTT	CASSQAGTSGPTDTQYF	TRBD2	NA	TRBV4-3	TRBJ2-3
TGTGCCAGCAGCCCCTCGGGACAGGGGAGTCAAGGGCAGTACTTC	CASSPSGQGSQGQYF	TRBD1	NA	TRBV5-4	TRBJ2-7
TGTGCCAGCAGCTTTCGATCCCCCGGGCTAGCTGCCACCTACGAGCAGTACTTC	CASSFRSPGLAATYEQYF	NA	NA	TRBV11-2	TRBJ2-7
TGTGCCAGCAGCCAAGTTCATCGGGGCAATCAGCCCCAGCATTTT	CASSQVHRGNQPQHF	NA	NA	TRBV4-2	TRBJ1-5
TGTGCCAGCAGGGGGACAGAAGGAAACACCATATATTTT	CASRGTEGNTIYF	TRBD1	once	TRBV6-5	TRBJ1-3
TGTGCCAGCAGCTTAGCGTCTGAGACCCAGTACTTC	CASSLASETQYF	NA	NA	TRBV7-9	TRBJ2-5
TGTGCCAGCAGCCAAGTGGCAGGGGGCACTGAAGCTTTCTTT	CASSQVAGGTEAFF	TRBD1	NA	TRBV3-1/TRBV3-2	TRBJ1-1
TGCGCCAGCAGCCAAGATTTAAGACAGGGAAATTCACCCCTCCACTTT	CASSQDLRQGNSPLHF	TRBD1	once	TRBV4-1	TRBJ1-6
TGTGCCATCAGTGAGTGGACTAGCGGGAGGTCTTACGAGCAGTACTTC	CAISEWTSGRSYEQYF	TRBD2	few	TRBV10-3	TRBJ2-7
TGTGCCATCAGCGACAGGATGAACACTGAAGCTTTCTTT	CAISDRMNTEAFF	NA	NA	TRBV10-3	TRBJ1-1
TGTGCCAGCGCACTCATGAGGGCAGCCTTTAACTATGGCTACACCTTC	CASALMRAAFNYGYTF	NA	NA	TRBV3-1/TRBV3-2	TRBJ1-2
TGTGCCAGCAGCTTAGGAGGACAGGGCACAGATACGCAGTATTTT	CASSLGGQGTDTQYF	TRBD1	NA	TRBV11-3	TRBJ2-3
TGTGCCAGCAGTGACAGGTGGCAATACAATGAGCAGTTCTTC	CASSDRWQYNEQFF	NA	NA	TRBV2	TRBJ2-1
TGTGCCAGCAGGAGACTCTCCCACCCGGGAGACACTGAAGCTTTCTTT	CASRRLSHPGDTEAFF	NA	NA	TRBV27	TRBJ1-1
TGTGCCAGCAGCCGGCCTCTTAGCGATAATGAGCAGTTCTTC	CASSRPLSDNEQFF	NA	NA	TRBV5-4	TRBJ2-1
TGTGCCAGCAGCGGAAGGGGTCTAGCGGGCGCCTACGAGCAGTACTTC	CASSGRGLAGAYEQYF	TRBD2	NA	TRBV11-2	TRBJ2-7
TGTGCCAGCAACCAGGGTAGCACCAATGAGCAGTTCTTC	CASNQGSTNEQFF	NA	NA	TRBV3-1/TRBV3-2	TRBJ2-1
TGTGCCAGCAGTTCCCCGCTTGGGACAGCAAATAACTATGGCTACACCTTC	CASSSPLGTANNYGYTF	TRBD1	NA	TRBV28	TRBJ1-2
TGTGCCAGCAGCGCCCGGGACTCTCTGACCTACGAGCAGTACTTC	CASSARDSLTYEQYF	NA	NA	TRBV9	TRBJ2-7
TGTGCCAGCAGCCCTACCGGGACAGCAATTGATACGCAGTATTTT	CASSPTGTAIDTQYF	TRBD1	NA	TRBV3-1/TRBV3-2	TRBJ2-3
TGTGCCAGCAGCGTTGGGATTAGCGGGAGACGAATCGTGGCCGGGGAGCTGTTTTTT	CASSVGISGRRIVAGELFF	TRBD2	NA	TRBV9	TRBJ2-2
TGTGCCAGCAGTTTATCCTGGGGCCCCTACGAGCAGTACTTC	CASSLSWGPYEQYF	NA	NA	TRBV27	TRBJ2-7
TGTGCCAGTAGGGCTAGCGGGATGTCGAGGGATGAGCAGTTCTTC	CASRASGMSRDEQFF	TRBD2	NA	TRBV19	TRBJ2-1
TGTGCCAGTAGTATATTATCAGGGGGCACCGGGGAGCTGTTTTTT	CASSILSGGTGELFF	TRBD1	NA	TRBV19	TRBJ2-2
TGCGCCAGCAGCCCCAGTACTAGCGACTACCGCAACACCGGGGAGCTGTTTTTT	CASSPSTSDYRNTGELFF	TRBD2	NA	TRBV5-1	TRBJ2-2
TGTGCCAGCAGCCGACAGGGAGATGGCTACACCTTC	CASSRQGDGYTF	TRBD1	NA	TRBV7-2	TRBJ1-2
TGTGCCAGCAGCTCAGAGGGACAGGGAGGTGAGCAGTACTTC	CASSSEGQGGEQYF	TRBD1	few	TRBV7-3	TRBJ2-7
TGTGCCAGCAGCTTATGGACAGCTCCGGCCTATGGCTACACCTTC	CASSLWTAPAYGYTF	NA	NA	TRBV7-9	TRBJ1-2